A single sample gave rise to the 18 T cell receptor beta chains below, sequenced in a study of early T cells in non-severe SARS-CoV-2 infection. TCRdb re-called the 5' RACE reads with MiXCR, one entry per CDR3 protein. The sample includes some 30,000 distinct CDR3 sequences, over 9% of them seen just once. The sequencing input was whole blood. These receptor sequences come from an adult who was a healthcare worker with PCR-confirmed SARS-CoV-2 infection or an uninfected control (not recorded which).

Within the sample, this clonotype is medium-sized. V gene TRBV5-1 combines with J gene TRBJ2-7; D perhaps matches TRBD2 (7 bases). Germline V gives CDR1 SGHRS, CDR2 YFSETQ. CDR3 length: 15 amino acids. V was cut by 0 bases and J by 3 bases, with 13 bases left in between. Here the CDR3 reads CASSLAGGQGYEQYF. CDR3 in DNA: TGCGCCAGCAGCTTGGCGGGGGGCCAGGGCTACGAGCAGTACTTC. Together with reference TRBV5-1 and TRBJ2-7, the CDR3 gives the full variable domain: KAGVTQTPRYLIKTRGQQVTLSCSPISGHRSVSWYQQTPGQGLQFLFEYFSETQRNKGNFPGRFSGRQFSNSRSEMNVSTLELGDSALYLCASSLAGGQGYEQYFGPGTRLTVT.

This clonotype has only a few counts. The chain has TRBV10-2 and TRBJ1-6; weak D call: TRBD1 (5 bases). Germline V CDR1 and CDR2: WSHSY, SAAADI. The CDR3 length is 13 residues. V lost 6 bases and J 7 bases, leaving 10 bases between the germline ends. The CDR3 spells CASRFRDNSPLHF. CDR3 DNA sequence: TGCGCCAGCAGATTTCGGGACAATTCACCCCTCCACTTT.

This clonotype occurred many times. The V call is TRBV7-3, the J call TRBJ2-1; D might be TRBD2 (6 bases). V shed 5 bases and J shed 7 bases, with 15 bases lying between them. Germline V gene lookup returns CDR1 SGHTA and CDR2 FQGTGA. CDR3 length: 14 residues. This chain's CDR3 is CASSPAGSGNEQFF. In DNA form, the CDR3 reads TGTGCCAGCAGCCCGGCGGGGTCGGGAAATGAGCAGTTCTTC.

V gene TRBV9 combines with J gene TRBJ2-1; D may match TRBD1 or TRBD2 (5 bases each). Germline CDR1 reads SGDLS; CDR2 reads YYNGEE. V was shortened by 1 base and J by 1 base, with 9 bases between the two germline ends. This CDR3 has 15 amino acids. The CDR3 protein is CASSVYGASYNEQFF. DNA for the CDR3: TGTGCCAGCAGCGTATACGGGGCTTCCTACAATGAGCAGTTCTTC.

This clonotype was seen a handful of times. The CDR3 sequence: CASSQDRTGDGGANVLTF. Written as DNA, the CDR3 is TGCGCCAGCAGCCAAGACCGAACAGGGGACGGGGGGGCCAACGTCCTGACTTTC. This chain uses TRBV4-1 with TRBJ2-6, with 7 nucleotides matching TRBD1. The CDR3 spans 18 residues. With V trimmed by 0 bases and J by 4 bases, 9 bases remained unmatched. From germline, CDR1 is MGHRA and CDR2 YSYEKL.

This clonotype is labeled as medium-sized. The rearrangement links TRBV20-1 to TRBJ2-5; D ambiguous. Germline CDR1 and CDR2: DFQATT and SNEGSKA (reference sequence). This CDR3 contains 15 residues. V gave up 0 bases and J gave up 9 bases, with 20 bases separating them. The CDR3 loop is CSAREEIGTARAQYF. CDR3 nucleotides: TGCAGTGCTAGAGAAGAGATAGGAACAGCTCGGGCCCAGTACTTC.

V usage is TRBV29-1 and J usage is TRBJ2-7; no clear D. Germline-derived CDR1 and CDR2 are SQVTM and ANQGSEA. The V end was cut by 3 bases, the J end by 3 bases, with 12 bases between. The CDR3 extends over 13 amino acids. The CDR3 nucleotides read TGCAGCGTTGAGGACGATTCCGTCTACGAGCAGTACTTC. Translation: CSVEDDSVYEQYF.

This rearrangement joins TRBV29-1 to TRBJ2-3; a possible D gene is TRBD1 (7 bases). This CDR3 is 15 amino acids long. Per the germline V gene, CDR1 is SQVTM and CDR2 is ANQGSEA. Trimming took off 6 bases at V and 3 bases at J, with 19 bases between the two ends. The CDR3 coding sequence is TGCAGCGTGGGGAGACAGGGACTCGAAACAGATACGCAGTATTTT. This sequence encodes CSVGRQGLETDTQYF.

This clonotype was detected a few times. The rearrangement links TRBV20-1 to TRBJ1-1; D uncertain. With 5 bases removed from V and 3 bases from J, the gap between germline ends came to 13 bases. Looked up from germline, CDR1 is DFQATT and CDR2 is SNEGSKA (reference sequence). The CDR3 runs 13 residues. CDR3: CSAAPKGYTEAFF. In DNA form, the CDR3 reads TGCAGTGCTGCCCCCAAGGGTTACACTGAAGCTTTCTTT.

This clonotype was found many times. The V and J genes are TRBV5-6 and TRBJ1-1; no definite D call. Trimming pared 3 bases from V and 7 bases from J, leaving 13 bases between. The germline gives CDR1 SGHDT, CDR2 YYEEEE. The CDR3 is 13 residues long. This CDR3 reads CASSYYDRIEAFF. CDR3 nucleotide sequence: TGTGCCAGCAGCTACTATGATCGGATTGAAGCTTTCTTT.

This clonotype has a count of ten or more. As DNA, the CDR3 is TGTGCCAGCAGCCCACTACAGGGGCCCTTGGGCGCTGAAGCTTTCTTT. It is translated as CASSPLQGPLGAEAFF. The gene calls are TRBV7-6 and TRBJ1-1; 7 bases line up with TRBD1. V shed 5 bases, J shed 6 bases, and the junction held 15 bases outside the gene matches. Germline CDR1 SGHVS, CDR2 FNYEAQ. This CDR3 has 16 amino acids. The full variable domain, with the rest looked up from reference TRBV7-6 and TRBJ1-1, is GAGVSQSPRYKVTKRGQDVALRCDPISGHVSLYWYRQALGQGPEFLTYFNYEAQQDKSGLPNDRFSAERPEGSISTLTIQRTEQRDSAMYRCASSPLQGPLGAEAFFGQGTRLTVV.

The rearrangement uses TRBV4-3 and TRBJ1-6; D gene ambiguous. CDR1 and CDR2 from the germline V gene are LGHNA and YSLEER. Trimming took 0 bases from V and 1 from J, leaving 16 bases between them. The CDR3 loop spans 19 amino acids. CDR3 DNA: TGCGCCAGCAGCCAAGATCGCGGAGCAGGAAAATCCTATAATTCACCCCTCCACTTT. It is translated as CASSQDRGAGKSYNSPLHF.

This clonotype has ten or more counts. The chain couples TRBV20-1 to TRBJ2-5; TRBD1 or TRBD2 may be the D gene (5 bases each). Germline V gene lookup returns CDR1 DFQATT and CDR2 SNEGSKA (reference sequence). This CDR3 is built from 14 residues. Trimming removed 6 bases at V and 1 base at J, with 15 bases between. The DNA for the CDR3 is TGCAGTGCCCGGACTGGTGGGACCCAAGAGACCCAGTACTTC. This translates into CSARTGGTQETQYF.

This clonotype was seen many times. The J gene is TRBJ2-3, the V gene TRBV27; 12 bases agree with TRBD2. The CDR3 contains 16 residues. Germline loops: CDR1 MNHEY, CDR2 SMNVEV (reference sequence). After removal of 5 bases from V and 4 bases from J, the junction contained 7 bases not matched to a gene. DNA for the CDR3: TGTGCCAGCAGTAATCTAGCGGGGGGGCGATCAGATACGCAGTATTTT. Residues: CASSNLAGGRSDTQYF.

The gene calls are TRBV19 and TRBJ2-2; 7 bases line up with TRBD1. The CDR3 consists of 14 residues. In germline, CDR1 is LNHDA, CDR2 SQIVND (reference sequence). J was trimmed by 4 bases and V by 5 bases; bases with no gene match: 4. CDR3 region: CASSVTGPTGELFF. CDR3 in DNA: TGTGCCAGTAGTGTGACAGGGCCCACCGGGGAGCTGTTTTTT.

This clonotype was seen many times. The V call is TRBV5-1, the J call TRBJ1-1; maybe TRBD1 (6 bases). Germline lookup yields CDR1 SGHRS and CDR2 YFSETQ. The V end lost 0 bases, the J end lost 2 bases, and 20 bases lay between the germline ends. This CDR3 comprises 18 residues. The CDR3 coding sequence is TGCGCCAGCAGCTTGGACTCCGGGACAATCCTTATCAACACTGAAGCTTTCTTT. It translates to CASSLDSGTILINTEAFF.

V gene TRBV30 combines with J gene TRBJ1-1, with D perhaps matching TRBD1 (5 bases). Trimming cost V 2 bases and J 1 base, with 17 bases left between them. Germline CDR1 and CDR2: GTSNPN and SVGIG (reference sequence). The CDR3 length is 16 residues. CDR3: CAWSHSGALGNTEAFF. DNA for the CDR3: TGTGCCTGGAGTCACTCCGGGGCTTTAGGGAACACTGAAGCTTTCTTT.

Ten or more counts support this clonotype. The chain couples TRBV6-2 or TRBV6-3 to TRBJ2-5; tentative D call: TRBD2 (7 bases). The germline V gene has CDR1 MNHEY and CDR2 SVGEGT. This CDR3 has 12 residues. The V gene lost 6 bases and the J gene lost 5 bases, with 10 bases spanning the gap. CDR3: CASSRGGETQYF. The CDR3 coding sequence is TGTGCCAGCAGCAGGGGAGGGGAGACCCAGTACTTC.